This T cell receptor beta chain originates from a study of OX40 agonist ivuxolimab in advanced cancers. This clone came up once. The antigen is undetermined. Study-level results: Part of the nonresponder group also had normalized T-cell clonal expansion that was low. Clonal expansion in partial responders at 0.1-3.0 mg/kg ranked among the lowest. CD8+ T cells (on average) carried more expanded clones than CD4+ T cells.

Data came from immunoSEQ multiplex PCR; TCRdb stores just in-frame clones and leaves some out. This sample has about 67,000 clones, with roughly 84% found just once. Systemic immunosuppression or autoimmune disease history was grounds to exclude patients. CDR3 size: 12 residues. V was trimmed by 5 bases and J by 3 bases, leaving 7 bases between them. Germline V gene data show CDR1 as LNHDA and CDR2 as SQIVND (reference sequence). The receptor's source is an adult with an advanced solid tumor such as melanoma, head and neck, liver or kidney cancer. Sample: CD4+ or CD8+ T cells sorted from blood, taken in a trial of the OX40 agonist ivuxolimab. The gene calls are TRBV19 and TRBJ1-2, with D unresolved. The CDR3 here is CASSLRDYGYTF. The DNA for the CDR3 is TGTGCCAGTAGTCTCCGGGACTATGGCTACACCTTC.